Sequencing of this T cell receptor (beta chain) was carried out in a study of T-cell reconstitution after alpha-beta-depleted transplantation in children. V lost 0 bases to trimming and J lost 0 bases, with 14 bases between them. From germline, CDR1 is LNHNV and CDR2 YYDKDF (reference sequence). The CDR3 loop spans 17 amino acids. The authors prepared the TCRbeta library with unique molecular identifiers. TCRdb passed the PCR reads through MiXCR, listing each CDR3 protein once. The table includes approximately 340,000 distinct CDR3 sequences, around a tenth detected once. This TCR was recovered from a human donor who donated a stem cell graft to a child with acute lymphoblastic leukemia. The rearrangement uses TRBV15 and TRBJ1-1; possible D gene TRBD1, 6 bases. The sample was PBMCs from the stem cell graft donor, taken from the stem cell graft. The CDR3 DNA is TGTGCCACCAGCAGAGAAACCCAGGGGTTCTTGAACACTGAAGCTTTCTTT. Protein sequence: CATSRETQGFLNTEAFF. The entire variable domain, with the rest obtained from reference TRBV15 and TRBJ1-1, is as follows: DAMVIQNPRYQVTQFGKPVTLSCSQTLNHNVMYWYQQKSSQAPKLLFHYYDKDFNNEADTPDNFQSRRPNTSFCFLDIRSPGLGDTAMYLCATSRETQGFLNTEAFFGQGTRLTVV.